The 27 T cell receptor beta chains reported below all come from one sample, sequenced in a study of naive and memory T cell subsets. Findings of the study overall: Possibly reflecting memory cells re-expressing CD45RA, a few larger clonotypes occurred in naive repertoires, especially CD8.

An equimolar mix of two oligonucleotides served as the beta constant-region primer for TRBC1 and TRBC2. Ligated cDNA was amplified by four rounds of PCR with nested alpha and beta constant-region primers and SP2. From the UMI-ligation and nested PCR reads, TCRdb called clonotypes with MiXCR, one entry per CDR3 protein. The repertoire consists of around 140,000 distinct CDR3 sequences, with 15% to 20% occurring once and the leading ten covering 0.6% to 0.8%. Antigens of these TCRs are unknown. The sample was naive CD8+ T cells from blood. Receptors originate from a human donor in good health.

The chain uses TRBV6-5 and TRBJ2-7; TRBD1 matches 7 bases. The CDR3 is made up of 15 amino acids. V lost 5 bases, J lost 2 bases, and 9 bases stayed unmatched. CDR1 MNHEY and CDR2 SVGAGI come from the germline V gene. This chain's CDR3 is CASSITDRSTYEQYF. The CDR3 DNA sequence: TGTGCCAGCAGTATCACGGACAGGTCTACCTACGAGCAGTACTTC.

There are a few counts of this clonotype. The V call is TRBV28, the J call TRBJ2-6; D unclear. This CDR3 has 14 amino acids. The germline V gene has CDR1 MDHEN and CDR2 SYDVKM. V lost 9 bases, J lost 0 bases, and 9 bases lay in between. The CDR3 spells CASHSDSGANVLTF. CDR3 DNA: TGTGCCAGTCACTCAGACTCTGGGGCCAACGTCCTGACTTTC.

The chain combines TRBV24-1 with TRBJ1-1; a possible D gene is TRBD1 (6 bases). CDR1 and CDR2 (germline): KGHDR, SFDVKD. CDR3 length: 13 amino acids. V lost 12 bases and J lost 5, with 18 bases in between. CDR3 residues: CASRGGPGTEAFF. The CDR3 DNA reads TGTGCCTCAAGGGGGGGGCCGGGGACTGAAGCTTTCTTT.

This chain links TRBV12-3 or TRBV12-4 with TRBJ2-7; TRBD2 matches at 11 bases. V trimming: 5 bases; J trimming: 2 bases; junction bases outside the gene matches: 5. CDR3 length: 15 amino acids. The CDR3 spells CASSGTSGSPYEQYF. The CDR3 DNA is TGTGCCAGCAGTGGGACTAGCGGTAGCCCCTACGAGCAGTACTTC.

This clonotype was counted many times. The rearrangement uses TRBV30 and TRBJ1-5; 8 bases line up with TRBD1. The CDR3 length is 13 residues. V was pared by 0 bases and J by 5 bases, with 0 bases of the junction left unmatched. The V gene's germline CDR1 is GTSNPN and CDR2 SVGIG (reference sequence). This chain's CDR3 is CAWSVQGDQPQHF. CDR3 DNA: TGTGCCTGGAGTGTACAGGGGGATCAGCCCCAGCATTTT.

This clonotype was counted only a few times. CDR3 sequence (DNA): TGTGCCAGCGGCCACTGGGACTCCCAAGAGACCCAGTACTTC. Encoded protein: CASGHWDSQETQYF. The rearrangement links TRBV6-5 to TRBJ2-5; a possible D gene is TRBD2 (6 bases). V lost 8 bases and J 1 base, leaving 14 bases between the germline ends. The CDR3 sequence is 14 residues long. Germline-derived CDR1 and CDR2 are MNHEY and SVGAGI.

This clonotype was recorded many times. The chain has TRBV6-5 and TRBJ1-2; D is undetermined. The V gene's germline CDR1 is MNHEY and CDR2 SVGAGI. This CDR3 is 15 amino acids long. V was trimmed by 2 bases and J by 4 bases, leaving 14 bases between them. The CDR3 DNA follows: TGTGCCAGCAGTTACCTCTTGGGGAGTAGCTATGGCTACACCTTC. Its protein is CASSYLLGSSYGYTF.

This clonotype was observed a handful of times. Here the CDR3 DNA reads TGTGCCAGCAGTTCGGCGGGACGGGAGTGGACCGACGAGCAGTACTTC. Translation: CASSSAGREWTDEQYF. The chain has TRBV12-3 or TRBV12-4 and TRBJ2-7; D is possibly TRBD2 (6 bases). The CDR3 extends over 16 amino acids. Trimming removed 4 bases at V and 5 bases at J, with 21 bases between.

CDR3 region: CASSQDSIVGIYGYTF. The CDR3 nucleotides read TGCGCCAGCAGCCAAGACAGTATAGTGGGAATATATGGCTACACCTTC. This rearrangement joins TRBV4-3 to TRBJ1-2; the D is unclear. V was trimmed by 0 bases and J by 5 bases, leaving 16 bases between them. CDR3 length: 16 amino acids. Germline loops: CDR1 LGHNA, CDR2 YSLEER.

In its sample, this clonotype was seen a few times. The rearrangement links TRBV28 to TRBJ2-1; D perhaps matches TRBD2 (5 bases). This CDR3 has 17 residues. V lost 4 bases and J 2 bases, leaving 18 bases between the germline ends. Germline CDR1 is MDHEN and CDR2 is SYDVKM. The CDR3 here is CASSSPGARAPYNEQFF. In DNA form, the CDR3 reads TGTGCCAGCAGTTCCCCGGGCGCGCGGGCCCCCTACAATGAGCAGTTCTTC. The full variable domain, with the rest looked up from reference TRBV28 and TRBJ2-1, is DVKVTQSSRYLVKRTGEKVFLECVQDMDHENMFWYRQDPGLGLRLIYFSYDVKMKEKGDIPEGYSVSREKKERFSLILESASTNQTSMYLCASSSPGARAPYNEQFFGPGTRLTVL.

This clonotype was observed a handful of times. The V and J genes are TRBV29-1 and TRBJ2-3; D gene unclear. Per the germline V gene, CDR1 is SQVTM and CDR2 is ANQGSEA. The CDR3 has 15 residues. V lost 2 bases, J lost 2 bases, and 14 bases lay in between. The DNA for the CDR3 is TGCAGCGTTGAACCTCTTTGGGATCTCACAGATACGCAGTATTTT. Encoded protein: CSVEPLWDLTDTQYF.

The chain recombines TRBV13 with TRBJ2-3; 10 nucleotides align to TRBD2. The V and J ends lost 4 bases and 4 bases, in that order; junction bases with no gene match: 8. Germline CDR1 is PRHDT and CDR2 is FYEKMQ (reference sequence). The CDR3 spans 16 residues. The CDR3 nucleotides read TGTGCCAGCAGCTATTCTAGCGGGAGAGGATCAGATACGCAGTATTTT. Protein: CASSYSSGRGSDTQYF.

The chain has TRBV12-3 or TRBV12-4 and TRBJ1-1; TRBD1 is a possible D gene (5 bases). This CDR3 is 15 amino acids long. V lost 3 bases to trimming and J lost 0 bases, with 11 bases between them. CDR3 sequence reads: CASSFVRGMNTEAFF. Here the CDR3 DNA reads TGTGCCAGCAGTTTCGTTAGGGGCATGAACACTGAAGCTTTCTTT.

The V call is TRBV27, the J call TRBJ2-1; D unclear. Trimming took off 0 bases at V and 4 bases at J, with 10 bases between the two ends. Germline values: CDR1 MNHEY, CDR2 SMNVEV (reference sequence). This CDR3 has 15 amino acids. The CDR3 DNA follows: TGTGCCAGCAGTTTATCGATAGGCGAGTACAATGAGCAGTTCTTC. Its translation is CASSLSIGEYNEQFF.

CDR3 DNA: TGTGCCAGCAGGATACAAAAAGAGACCCAGTACTTC. Its protein is CASRIQKETQYF. This chain links TRBV12-3 or TRBV12-4 with TRBJ2-5; D unresolved. The V and J ends lost 6 bases and 3 bases respectively, with 8 bases between them. This CDR3 has 12 residues.

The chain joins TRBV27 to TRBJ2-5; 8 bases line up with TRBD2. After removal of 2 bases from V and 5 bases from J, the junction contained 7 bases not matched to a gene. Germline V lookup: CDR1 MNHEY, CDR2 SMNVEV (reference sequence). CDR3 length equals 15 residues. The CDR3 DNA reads TGTGCCAGCAGTTTAGACGGGAGGGCGGGGGAGACCCAGTACTTC. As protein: CASSLDGRAGETQYF.

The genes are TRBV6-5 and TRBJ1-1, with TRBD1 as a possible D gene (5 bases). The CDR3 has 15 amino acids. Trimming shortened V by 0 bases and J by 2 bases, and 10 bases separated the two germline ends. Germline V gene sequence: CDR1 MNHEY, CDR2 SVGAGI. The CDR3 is CASSYSTDFNTEAFF. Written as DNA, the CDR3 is TGTGCCAGCAGTTACTCGACAGATTTTAACACTGAAGCTTTCTTT.

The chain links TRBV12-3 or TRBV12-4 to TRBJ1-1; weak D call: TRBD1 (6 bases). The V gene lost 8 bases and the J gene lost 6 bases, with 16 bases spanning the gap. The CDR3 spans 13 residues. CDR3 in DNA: TGTGCCAGCGAAGGGGGGGGAGACGCTGAAGCTTTCTTT. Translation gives CASEGGGDAEAFF.

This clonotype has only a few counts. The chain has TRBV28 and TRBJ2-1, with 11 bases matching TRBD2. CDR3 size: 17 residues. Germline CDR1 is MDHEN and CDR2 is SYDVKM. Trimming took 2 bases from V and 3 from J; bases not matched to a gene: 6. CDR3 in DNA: TGTGCCAGCAGTTTAATAGCGGGAGGGCCCCTCTACAATGAGCAGTTCTTC. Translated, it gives CASSLIAGGPLYNEQFF.

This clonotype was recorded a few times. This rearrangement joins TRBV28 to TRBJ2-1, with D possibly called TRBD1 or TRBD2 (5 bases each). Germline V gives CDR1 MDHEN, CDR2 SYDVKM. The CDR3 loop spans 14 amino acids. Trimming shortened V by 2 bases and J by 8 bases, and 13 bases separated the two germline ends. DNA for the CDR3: TGTGCCAGCAGTTTAAGTGGGAGAGGGGATGAGCAGTTCTTC. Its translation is CASSLSGRGDEQFF.

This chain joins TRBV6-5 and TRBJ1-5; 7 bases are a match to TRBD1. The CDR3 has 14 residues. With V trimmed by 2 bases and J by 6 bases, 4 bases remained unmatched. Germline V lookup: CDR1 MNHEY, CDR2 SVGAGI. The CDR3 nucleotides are TGTGCCAGCAGTTACGAGGGGGCAGCTCAGCCCCAGCATTTT. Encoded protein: CASSYEGAAQPQHF.

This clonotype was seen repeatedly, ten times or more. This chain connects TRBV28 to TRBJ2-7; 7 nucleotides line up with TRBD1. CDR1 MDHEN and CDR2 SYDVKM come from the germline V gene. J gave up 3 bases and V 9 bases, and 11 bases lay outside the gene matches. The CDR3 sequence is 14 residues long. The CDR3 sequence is CASKINRGVYEQYF. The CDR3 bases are TGTGCCAGTAAGATCAACAGGGGCGTCTACGAGCAGTACTTC.

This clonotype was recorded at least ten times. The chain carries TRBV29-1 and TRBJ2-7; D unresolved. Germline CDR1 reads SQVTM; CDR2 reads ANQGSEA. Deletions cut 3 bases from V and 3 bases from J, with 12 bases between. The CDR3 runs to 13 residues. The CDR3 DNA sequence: TGCAGCGTTGAGTCCCCGGTCGGCTACGAGCAGTACTTC. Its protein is CSVESPVGYEQYF.

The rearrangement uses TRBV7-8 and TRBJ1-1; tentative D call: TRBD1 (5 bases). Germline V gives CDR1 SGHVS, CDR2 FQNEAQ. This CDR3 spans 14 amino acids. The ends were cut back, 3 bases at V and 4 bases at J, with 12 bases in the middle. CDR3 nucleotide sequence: TGTGCCAGCAGCTTGGGACCTGGGGTCACTGAAGCTTTCTTT. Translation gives CASSLGPGVTEAFF.

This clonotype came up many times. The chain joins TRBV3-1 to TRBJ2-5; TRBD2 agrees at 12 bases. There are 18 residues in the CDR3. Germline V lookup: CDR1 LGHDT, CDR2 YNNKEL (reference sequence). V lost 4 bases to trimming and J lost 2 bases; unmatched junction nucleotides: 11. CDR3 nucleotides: TGTGCCAGCAGCCCGAGTCTGGGACTAGCGGGTCTACAAGAGACCCAGTACTTC. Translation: CASSPSLGLAGLQETQYF.

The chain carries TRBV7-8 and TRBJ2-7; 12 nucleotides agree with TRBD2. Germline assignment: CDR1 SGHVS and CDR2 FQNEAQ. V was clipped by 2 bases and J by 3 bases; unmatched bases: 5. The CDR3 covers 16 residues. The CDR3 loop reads CASSLPLAGGYYEQYF. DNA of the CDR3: TGTGCCAGCAGCTTACCCCTAGCGGGGGGGTACTACGAGCAGTACTTC. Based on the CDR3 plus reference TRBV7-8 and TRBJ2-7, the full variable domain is GAGVSQSPRYKVAKRGQDVALRCDPISGHVSLFWYQQALGQGPEFLTYFQNEAQLDKSGLPSDRFFAERPEGSVSTLKIQRTQQEDSAVYLCASSLPLAGGYYEQYFGPGTRLTVT.

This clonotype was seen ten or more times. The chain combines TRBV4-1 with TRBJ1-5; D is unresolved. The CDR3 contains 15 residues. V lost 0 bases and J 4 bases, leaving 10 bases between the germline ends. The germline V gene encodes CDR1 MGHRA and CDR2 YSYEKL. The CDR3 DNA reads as TGCGCCAGCAGCCAAGATATTCGGGGAAATCAGCCCCAGCATTTT. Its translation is CASSQDIRGNQPQHF.